This T cell receptor beta chain was sequenced during a study of blood T cell repertoires in COVID-19. About the study: T cells, B-cell-depleted T cells, or PBMCs supplied cDNA or gDNA.

Trimming took 5 bases from V and 5 from J, leaving 12 bases between them. The CDR3 runs 13 residues. CDR1 is SGHTA, CDR2 FQGTGA, per germline. In the authors' methods: From reference gene primer amplification, estimates of nucleated cell counts were derived. Some clones are missing from TCRdb's copy, which holds only in-frame ones; the method was immunoSEQ multiplex PCR. The V and J calls and clone size come from that table; D and trimming were worked out from the DNA. This sample has tens of thousands of clones, with roughly 88% found just once. This TCR was recovered from a human donor in a cohort sampled during active COVID-19. The chain joins TRBV7-3 to TRBJ2-5, with D possibly matching TRBD1 (5 bases). The sequencing input was peripheral blood. DNA for the CDR3: TGTGCCAGCAGCAACGGGCAGGGCGAGACCCAGTACTTC. Amino acids: CASSNGQGETQYF.